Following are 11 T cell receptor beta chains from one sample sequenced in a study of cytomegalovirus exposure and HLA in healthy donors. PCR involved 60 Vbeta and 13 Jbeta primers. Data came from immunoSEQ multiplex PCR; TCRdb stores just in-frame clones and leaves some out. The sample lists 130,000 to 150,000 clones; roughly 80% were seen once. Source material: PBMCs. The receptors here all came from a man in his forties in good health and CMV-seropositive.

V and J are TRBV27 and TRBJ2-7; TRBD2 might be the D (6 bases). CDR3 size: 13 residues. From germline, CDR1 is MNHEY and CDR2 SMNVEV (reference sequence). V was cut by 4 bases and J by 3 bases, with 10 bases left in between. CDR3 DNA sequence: TGTGCCAGCAGTTGGGGACTCCTCTACGAGCAGTACTTC. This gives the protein CASSWGLLYEQYF.

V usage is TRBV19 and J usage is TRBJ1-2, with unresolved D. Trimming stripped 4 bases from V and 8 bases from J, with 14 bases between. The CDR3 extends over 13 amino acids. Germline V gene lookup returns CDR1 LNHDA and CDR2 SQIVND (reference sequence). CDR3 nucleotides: TGTGCCAGTAGTACAACATCCCTGAGGGGCTACACCTTC. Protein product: CASSTTSLRGYTF.

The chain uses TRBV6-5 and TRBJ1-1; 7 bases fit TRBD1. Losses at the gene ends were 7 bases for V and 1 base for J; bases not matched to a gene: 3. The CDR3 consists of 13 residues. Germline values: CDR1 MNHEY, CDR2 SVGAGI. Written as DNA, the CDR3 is TGTGCCAGCACAGGGGGGCCGAACACTGAAGCTTTCTTT. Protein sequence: CASTGGPNTEAFF.

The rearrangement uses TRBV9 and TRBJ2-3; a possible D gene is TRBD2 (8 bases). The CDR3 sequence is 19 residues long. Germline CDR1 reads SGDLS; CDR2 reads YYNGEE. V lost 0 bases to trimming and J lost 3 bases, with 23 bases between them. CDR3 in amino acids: CASSVGAGRGPTRTDTQYF. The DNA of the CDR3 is TGTGCCAGCAGCGTAGGTGCCGGGAGGGGGCCGACGAGAACAGATACGCAGTATTTT.

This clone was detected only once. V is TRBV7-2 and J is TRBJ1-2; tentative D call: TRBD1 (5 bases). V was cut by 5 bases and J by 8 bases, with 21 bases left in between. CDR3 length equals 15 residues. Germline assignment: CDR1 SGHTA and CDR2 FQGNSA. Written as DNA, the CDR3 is TGTGCCAGCAGCACCCGTCTTAGCGGGGCAGGAGGCTACACCTTC. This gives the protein CASSTRLSGAGGYTF.

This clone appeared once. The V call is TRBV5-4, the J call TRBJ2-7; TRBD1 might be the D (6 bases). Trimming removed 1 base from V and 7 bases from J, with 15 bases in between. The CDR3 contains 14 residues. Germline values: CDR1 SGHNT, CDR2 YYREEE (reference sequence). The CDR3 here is CASSLTGNPREQYF. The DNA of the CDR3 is TGTGCCAGCAGCTTGACAGGGAACCCTAGGGAGCAGTACTTC. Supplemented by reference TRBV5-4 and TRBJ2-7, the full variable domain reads ETGVTQSPTHLIKTRGQQVTLRCSSQSGHNTVSWYQQALGQGPQFIFQYYREEENGRGNFPPRFSGLQFPNYSSELNVNALELDDSALYLCASSLTGNPREQYFGPGTRLTVT.

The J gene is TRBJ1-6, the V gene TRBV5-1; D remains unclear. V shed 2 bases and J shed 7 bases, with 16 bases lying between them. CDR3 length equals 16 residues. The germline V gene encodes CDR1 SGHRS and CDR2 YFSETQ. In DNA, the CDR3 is TGCGCCAGCAGCTTCGAGGGTTCGAGTGGGAATTCACCCCTCCACTTT. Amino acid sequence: CASSFEGSSGNSPLHF.

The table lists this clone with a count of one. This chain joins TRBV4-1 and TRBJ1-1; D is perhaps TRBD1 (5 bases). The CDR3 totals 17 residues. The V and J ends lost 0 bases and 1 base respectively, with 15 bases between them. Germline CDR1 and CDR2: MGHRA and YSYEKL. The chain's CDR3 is CASSQDITGVWNTEAFF. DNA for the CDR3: TGCGCCAGCAGCCAAGATATAACGGGGGTATGGAACACTGAAGCTTTCTTT.

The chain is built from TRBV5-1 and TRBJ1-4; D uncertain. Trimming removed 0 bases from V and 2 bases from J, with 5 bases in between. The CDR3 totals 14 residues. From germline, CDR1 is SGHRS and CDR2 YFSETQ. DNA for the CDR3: TGCGCCAGCAGCTTGGCAGATACTAATGAAAAACTGTTTTTT. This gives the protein CASSLADTNEKLFF.

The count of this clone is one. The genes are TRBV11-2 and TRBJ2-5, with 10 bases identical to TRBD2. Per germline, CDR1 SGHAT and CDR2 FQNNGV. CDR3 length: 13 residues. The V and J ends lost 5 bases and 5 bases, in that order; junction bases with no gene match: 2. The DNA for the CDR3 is TGTGCCAGCAGCCCGGGACTAGCGGAGACCCAGTACTTC. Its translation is CASSPGLAETQYF.

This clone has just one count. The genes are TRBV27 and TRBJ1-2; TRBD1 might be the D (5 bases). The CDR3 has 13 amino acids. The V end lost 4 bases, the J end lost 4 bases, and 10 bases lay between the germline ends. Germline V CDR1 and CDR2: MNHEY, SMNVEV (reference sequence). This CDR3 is CASSSTGTYGYTF. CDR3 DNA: TGTGCCAGCAGTTCAACAGGAACCTATGGCTACACCTTC.